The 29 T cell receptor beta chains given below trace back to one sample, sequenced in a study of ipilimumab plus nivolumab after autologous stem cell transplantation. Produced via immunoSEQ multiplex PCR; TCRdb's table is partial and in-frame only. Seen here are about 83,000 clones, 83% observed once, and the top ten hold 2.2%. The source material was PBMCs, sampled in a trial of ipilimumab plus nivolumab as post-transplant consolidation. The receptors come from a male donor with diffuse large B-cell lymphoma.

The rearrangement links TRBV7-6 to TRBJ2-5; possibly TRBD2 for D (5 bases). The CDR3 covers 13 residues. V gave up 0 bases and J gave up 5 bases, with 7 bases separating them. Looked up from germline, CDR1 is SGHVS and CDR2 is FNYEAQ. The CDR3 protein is CASSLAWRETQYF. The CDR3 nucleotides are TGTGCCAGCAGCTTAGCGTGGAGGGAGACCCAGTACTTC.

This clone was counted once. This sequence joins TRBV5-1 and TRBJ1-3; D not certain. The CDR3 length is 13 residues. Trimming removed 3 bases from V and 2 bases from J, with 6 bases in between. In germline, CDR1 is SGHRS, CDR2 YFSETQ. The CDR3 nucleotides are TGCGCCAGCAGCTCGAGCCCTGGAAACACCATATATTTT. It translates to CASSSSPGNTIYF.

CDR3 sequence (DNA): TGTGCCAGCAGTGACCGGGGGAGAGACATTCAGTACTTC. It yields the protein CASSDRGRDIQYF. V usage is TRBV2 and J usage is TRBJ2-4, with D perhaps matching TRBD2 (6 bases). Germline values: CDR1 SNHLY, CDR2 FYNNEI. The CDR3 contains 13 residues. V was cut by 3 bases and J by 8 bases, with 11 bases left in between.

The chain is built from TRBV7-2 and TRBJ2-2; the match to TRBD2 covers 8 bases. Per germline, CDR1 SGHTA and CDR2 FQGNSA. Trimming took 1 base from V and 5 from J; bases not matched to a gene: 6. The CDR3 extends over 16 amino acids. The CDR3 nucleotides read TGTGCCAGCAGCTTAGGAGTGACGGGGGGGACCGGGGAGCTGTTTTTT. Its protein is CASSLGVTGGTGELFF.

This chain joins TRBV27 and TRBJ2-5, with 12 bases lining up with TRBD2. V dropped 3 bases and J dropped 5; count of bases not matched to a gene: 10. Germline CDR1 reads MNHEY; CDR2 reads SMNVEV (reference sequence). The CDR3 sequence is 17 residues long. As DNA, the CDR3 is TGTGCCAGCAGTTTTTGGGCTAGCGGGGGGGCCAGGGAGACCCAGTACTTC. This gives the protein CASSFWASGGARETQYF.

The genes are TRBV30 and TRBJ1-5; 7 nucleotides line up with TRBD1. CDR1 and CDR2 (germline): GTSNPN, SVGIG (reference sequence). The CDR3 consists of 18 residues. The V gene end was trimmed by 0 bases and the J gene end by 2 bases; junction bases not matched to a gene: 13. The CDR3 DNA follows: TGTGCCTGGAGTGTTATGGTGCCCCAGGGGGGTCGCAATCAGCCCCAGCATTTT. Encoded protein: CAWSVMVPQGGRNQPQHF.

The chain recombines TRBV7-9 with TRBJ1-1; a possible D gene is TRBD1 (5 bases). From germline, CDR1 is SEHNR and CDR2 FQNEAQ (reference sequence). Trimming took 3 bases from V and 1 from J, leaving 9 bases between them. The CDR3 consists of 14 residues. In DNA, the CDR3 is TGTGCCAGCAGCTTCGCGGGGGGGAACACTGAAGCTTTCTTT. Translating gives CASSFAGGNTEAFF.

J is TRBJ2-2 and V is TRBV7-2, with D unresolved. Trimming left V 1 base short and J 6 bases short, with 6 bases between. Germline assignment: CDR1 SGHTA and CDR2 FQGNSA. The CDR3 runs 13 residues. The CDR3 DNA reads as TGTGCCAGCAGCTTAGTTTCCCCCGGGGAGCTGTTTTTT. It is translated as CASSLVSPGELFF. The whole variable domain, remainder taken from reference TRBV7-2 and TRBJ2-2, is GAGVSQSPSNKVTEKGKDVELRCDPISGHTALYWYRQSLGQGLEFLIYFQGNSAPDKSGLPSDRFSAERTGGSVSTLTIQRTQQEDSAVYLCASSLVSPGELFFGEGSRLTVL.

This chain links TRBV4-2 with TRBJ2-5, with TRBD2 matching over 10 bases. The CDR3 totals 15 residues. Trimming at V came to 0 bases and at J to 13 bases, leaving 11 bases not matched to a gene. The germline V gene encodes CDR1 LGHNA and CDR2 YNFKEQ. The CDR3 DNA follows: TGTGCCAGCAGCCAAGATCCCGGTAGCGGGGGGCCTCCGTACTTC. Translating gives CASSQDPGSGGPPYF.

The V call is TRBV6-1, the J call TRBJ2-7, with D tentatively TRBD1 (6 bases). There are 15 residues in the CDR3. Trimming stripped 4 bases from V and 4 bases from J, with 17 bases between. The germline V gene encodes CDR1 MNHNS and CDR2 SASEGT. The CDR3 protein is CASSAQTGGQYEQYF. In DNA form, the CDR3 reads TGTGCCAGCAGTGCCCAGACAGGCGGACAATACGAGCAGTACTTC.

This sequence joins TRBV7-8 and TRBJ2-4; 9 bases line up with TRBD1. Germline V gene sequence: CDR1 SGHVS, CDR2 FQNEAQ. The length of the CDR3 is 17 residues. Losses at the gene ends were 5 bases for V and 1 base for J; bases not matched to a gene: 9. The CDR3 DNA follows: TGTGCCAGCAGCCTGACAGGGGGTCAGAGTGCCAAAAACATTCAGTACTTC. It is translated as CASSLTGGQSAKNIQYF.

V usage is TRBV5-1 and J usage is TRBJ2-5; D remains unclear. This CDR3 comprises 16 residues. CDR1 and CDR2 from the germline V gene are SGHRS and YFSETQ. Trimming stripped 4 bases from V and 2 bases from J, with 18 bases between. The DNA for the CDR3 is TGCGCCAGCAGCGAAGACATGGTTTTCGAACAAGAGACCCAGTACTTC. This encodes CASSEDMVFEQETQYF.

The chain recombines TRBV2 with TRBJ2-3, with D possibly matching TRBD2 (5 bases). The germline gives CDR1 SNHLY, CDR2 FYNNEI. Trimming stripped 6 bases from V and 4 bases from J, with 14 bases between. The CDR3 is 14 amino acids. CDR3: CASREHSEADTQYF. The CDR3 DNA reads TGTGCCAGCAGGGAGCACTCGGAGGCAGATACGCAGTATTTT.

CDR3 in amino acids: CASSVRDREKLFF. The CDR3 nucleotides are TGTGCCAGCAGCGTCCGGGACAGAGAAAAACTGTTTTTT. V and J are TRBV7-2 and TRBJ1-4, with 7 bases fitting TRBD1. This CDR3 contains 13 residues. CDR1 is SGHTA and CDR2 is FQGNSA in the germline V gene. V dropped 5 bases and J dropped 8; count of bases not matched to a gene: 5.

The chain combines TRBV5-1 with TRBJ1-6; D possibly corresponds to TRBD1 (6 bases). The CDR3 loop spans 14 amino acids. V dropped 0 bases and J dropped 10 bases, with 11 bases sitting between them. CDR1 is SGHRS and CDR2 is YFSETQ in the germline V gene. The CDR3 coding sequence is TGCGCCAGCAGCTTGGCAGGGGTAGGGTCACCCCTCCACTTT. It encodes CASSLAGVGSPLHF.

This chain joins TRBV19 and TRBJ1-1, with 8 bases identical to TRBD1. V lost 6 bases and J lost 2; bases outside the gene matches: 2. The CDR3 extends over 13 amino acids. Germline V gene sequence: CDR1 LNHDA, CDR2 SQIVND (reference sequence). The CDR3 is CASRTGVNTEAFF. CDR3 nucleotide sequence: TGTGCCAGTAGGACAGGGGTAAACACTGAAGCTTTCTTT.

The CDR3 sequence: CASSQDLWRGGELFF. The CDR3 bases are TGCGCCAGCAGCCAAGATCTCTGGAGGGGTGGGGAGCTGTTTTTT. The V gene is TRBV4-3, the J gene TRBJ2-2; weak D call: TRBD2 (6 bases). The CDR3 loop spans 15 amino acids. CDR1 is LGHNA and CDR2 is YSLEER in the germline V gene. Between the trimmed V and J ends, which lost 0 bases and 8 bases, there was a span of 13 bases.

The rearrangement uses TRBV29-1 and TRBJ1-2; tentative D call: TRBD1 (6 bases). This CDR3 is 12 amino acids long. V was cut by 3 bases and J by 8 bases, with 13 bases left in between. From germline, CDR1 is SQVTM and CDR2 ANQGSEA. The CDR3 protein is CSVDNDRIGYTF. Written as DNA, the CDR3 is TGCAGCGTTGATAACGACAGGATCGGCTACACCTTC. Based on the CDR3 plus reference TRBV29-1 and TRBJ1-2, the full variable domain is SAVISQKPSRDICQRGTSLTIQCQVDSQVTMMFWYRQQPGQSLTLIATANQGSEATYESGFVIDKFPISRPNLTFSTLTVSNMSPEDSSIYLCSVDNDRIGYTFGSGTRLTVV.

CDR3 nucleotide sequence: TGTGCCAGCAGTTACTCGAGTCAACAAGAGACCCAGTACTTC. Its translation is CASSYSSQQETQYF. The V call is TRBV6-6, the J call TRBJ2-5; D remains unclear. The germline gives CDR1 MNHNY, CDR2 SVGAGI (reference sequence). The CDR3 is made up of 14 amino acids. Deletions cut 0 bases from V and 2 bases from J, with 7 bases between.

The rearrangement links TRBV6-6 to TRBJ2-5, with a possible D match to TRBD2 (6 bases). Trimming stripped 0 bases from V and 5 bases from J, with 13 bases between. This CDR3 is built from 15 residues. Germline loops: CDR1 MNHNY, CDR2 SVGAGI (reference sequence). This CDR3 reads CASSYSPGEVETQYF. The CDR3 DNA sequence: TGTGCCAGCAGTTACTCTCCGGGGGAGGTGGAGACCCAGTACTTC.

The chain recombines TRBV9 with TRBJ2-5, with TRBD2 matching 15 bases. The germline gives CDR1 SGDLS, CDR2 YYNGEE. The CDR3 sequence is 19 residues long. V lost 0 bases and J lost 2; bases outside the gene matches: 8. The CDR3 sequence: CASSVATGTSGGTQETQYF. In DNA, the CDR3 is TGTGCCAGCAGCGTAGCTACCGGGACTAGCGGGGGGACGCAAGAGACCCAGTACTTC.

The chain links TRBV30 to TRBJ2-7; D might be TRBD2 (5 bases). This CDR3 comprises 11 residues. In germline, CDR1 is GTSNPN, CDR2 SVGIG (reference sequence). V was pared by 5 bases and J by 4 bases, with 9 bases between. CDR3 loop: CAWADSYEQYF. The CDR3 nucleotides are TGTGCCTGGGCGGACTCTTACGAGCAGTACTTC.

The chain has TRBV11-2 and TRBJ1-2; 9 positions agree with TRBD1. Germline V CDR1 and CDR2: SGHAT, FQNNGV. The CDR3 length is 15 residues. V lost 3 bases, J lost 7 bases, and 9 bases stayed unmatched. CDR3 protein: CASSFVTGTGFGYTF. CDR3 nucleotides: TGTGCCAGCAGCTTCGTCACCGGGACAGGGTTTGGCTACACCTTC. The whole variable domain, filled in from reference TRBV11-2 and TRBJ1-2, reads EAGVAQSPRYKIIEKRQSVAFWCNPISGHATLYWYQQILGQGPKLLIQFQNNGVVDDSQLPKDRFSAERLKGVDSTLKIQPAKLEDSAVYLCASSFVTGTGFGYTFGSGTRLTVV.

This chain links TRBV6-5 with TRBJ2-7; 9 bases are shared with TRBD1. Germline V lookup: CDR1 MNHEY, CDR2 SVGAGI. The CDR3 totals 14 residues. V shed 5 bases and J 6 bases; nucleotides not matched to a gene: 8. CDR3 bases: TGTGCCAGCAGTCCCACAGGGGGCGACCGCGAGCAGTACTTC. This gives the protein CASSPTGGDREQYF.

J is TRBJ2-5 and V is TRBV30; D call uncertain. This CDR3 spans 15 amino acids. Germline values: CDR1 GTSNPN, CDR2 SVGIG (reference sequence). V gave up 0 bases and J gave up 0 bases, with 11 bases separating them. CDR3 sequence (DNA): TGTGCCTGGAGTGTACTGAGGCTAGACCAAGAGACCCAGTACTTC. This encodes CAWSVLRLDQETQYF.

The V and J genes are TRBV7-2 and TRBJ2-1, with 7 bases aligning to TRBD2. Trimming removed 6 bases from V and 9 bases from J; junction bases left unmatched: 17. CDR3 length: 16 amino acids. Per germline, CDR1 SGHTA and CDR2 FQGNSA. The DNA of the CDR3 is TGTGCCAGCAGACCCCTCGGAGCGGGGCCCTCCAGTGAGCAGTTCTTC. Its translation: CASRPLGAGPSSEQFF.

The CDR3 region is CASSSGTGVHEQYF. As DNA, the CDR3 is TGTGCCAGCAGCTCCGGGACAGGGGTCCACGAGCAGTACTTC. The rearrangement uses TRBV6-1 and TRBJ2-7; 10 bases map to TRBD1. This CDR3 region has 14 residues. V lost 6 bases and J lost 5; bases outside the gene matches: 7. Per germline, CDR1 MNHNS and CDR2 SASEGT.

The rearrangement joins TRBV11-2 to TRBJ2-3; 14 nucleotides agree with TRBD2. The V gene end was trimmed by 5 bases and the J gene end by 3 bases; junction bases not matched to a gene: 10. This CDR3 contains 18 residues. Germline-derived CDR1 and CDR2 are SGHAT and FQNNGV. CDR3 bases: TGTGCCAGCAGCCGGAGGACTAGCGGGGGGCCACATACAGATACGCAGTATTTT. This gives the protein CASSRRTSGGPHTDTQYF.

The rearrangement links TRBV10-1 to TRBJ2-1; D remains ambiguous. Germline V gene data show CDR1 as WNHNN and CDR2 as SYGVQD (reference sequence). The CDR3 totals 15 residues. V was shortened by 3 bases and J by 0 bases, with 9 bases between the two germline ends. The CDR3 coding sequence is TGCGCCAGCAGTGATCAGGCTCTCTCCTACAATGAGCAGTTCTTC. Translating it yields CASSDQALSYNEQFF.